This TCR beta chain was identified in a study of cytomegalovirus exposure and HLA in healthy donors. Points from the study as a whole: TCR beta V segments were, for the most part, productive about 87% or about 30% of the time in an earlier analysis.

Use of 60 Vbeta and 13 Jbeta primers characterized the PCR. The assay was immunoSEQ multiplex PCR, and TCRdb's table has in-frame clones only and misses some. This repertoire shows about 76,000 clones, 65% to 80% found once; its top ten account for 2.5%. The trim removed 4 bases at V and 3 bases at J, leaving 1 base unmatched. CDR3 length: 14 residues. Germline V gene lookup returns CDR1 MNHEY and CDR2 SMNVEV (reference sequence). Details on this clone: Its antigen is not identified.

The clonotype comes from a man under 40 in good health and CMV-seronegative. V gene TRBV27 combines with J gene TRBJ2-7, with 12 bases fitting TRBD2. Sequenced input: PBMCs. CDR3 residues: CASSSSGRVYEQYF. CDR3 coding DNA: TGTGCCAGCAGTTCTAGCGGGAGGGTCTACGAGCAGTACTTC.